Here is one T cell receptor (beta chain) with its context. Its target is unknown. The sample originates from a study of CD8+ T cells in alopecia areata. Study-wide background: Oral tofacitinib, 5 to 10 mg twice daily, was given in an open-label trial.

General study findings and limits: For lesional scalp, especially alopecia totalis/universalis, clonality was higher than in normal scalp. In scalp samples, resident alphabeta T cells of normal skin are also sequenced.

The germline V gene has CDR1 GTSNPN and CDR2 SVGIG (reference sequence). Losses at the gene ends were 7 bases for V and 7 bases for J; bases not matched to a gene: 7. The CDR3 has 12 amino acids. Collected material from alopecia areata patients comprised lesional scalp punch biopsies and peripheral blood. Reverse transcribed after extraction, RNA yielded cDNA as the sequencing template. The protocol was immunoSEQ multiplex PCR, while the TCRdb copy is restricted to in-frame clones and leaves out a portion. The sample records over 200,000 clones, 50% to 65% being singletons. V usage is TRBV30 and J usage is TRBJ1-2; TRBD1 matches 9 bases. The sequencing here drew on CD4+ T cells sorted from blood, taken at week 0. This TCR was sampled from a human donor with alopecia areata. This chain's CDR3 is CASDRQGVGYTF. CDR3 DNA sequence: TGTGCCTCGGACCGACAGGGGGTTGGCTACACCTTC.